This TCR beta chain was found in a study of T cells in Graves' hyperthyroidism and ophthalmopathy. Amplification of TCR beta CDR3 regions used RNA as the template. First-round RT-PCR of the TCR CDR3 relied on the HTBI primer set. TCRdb passed the multiplex PCR reads through MiXCR, listing each CDR3 protein once. The table lists around 400,000 distinct CDR3 sequences, around 25% of them singletons. Across 18 months, stable Graves' hyperthyroidism was marked by no progression to ophthalmopathy. Pregnant or lactating patients were excluded, as were those with uncontrolled infection or other autoimmune disease. PBMCs came from roughly 10 ml fresh peripheral blood. The germline gives CDR1 MNHEY, CDR2 SVGEGT. This CDR3 is 11 amino acids long. Trimming took 5 bases from V and 6 from J, leaving 8 bases between them.

The TCR originated in a man aged 45-65 years with Graves' hyperthyroidism. Specimen: blood. This chain uses TRBV6-2 or TRBV6-3 with TRBJ2-7; the D is unclear. The CDR3 reads CASSPFGEQYF. The CDR3, as DNA: TGTGCCAGCAGTCCTTTCGGCGAGCAGTACTTC.